This T cell receptor (beta chain) was obtained from a study of shared clonotypes between healthy human individuals. Per germline, CDR1 MNHNS and CDR2 SASEGT. The CDR3 is made up of 15 amino acids. In the authors' methods: Junction-only sequences produced by ImmunoSEQ had no quality scores, so filtering differed. Clones were sequenced by immunoSEQ multiplex PCR, and TCRdb holds only the in-frame ones, with some missing. V, J and clone size reflect that table, while D and trimming were determined from the DNA. The sample consists of about 450,000 clones, roughly 80% of them appearing once. Comments on this clone: One end of the junction does not line up with germline, which may come from a read error.

What was sequenced was PBMCs. V gene TRBV6-1 combines with J gene TRBJ2-5, with 12 bases identical to TRBD2. The receptor was derived from a middle-aged woman in good health. Some clones in this sample may be carry-over from other donors' samples. The CDR3 DNA reads as TGTGCCAGCAGTGAAGAGGCGGCTAGCGGGAGGGCCAGGGACTTC. It specifies CASSEEAASGRARDF.